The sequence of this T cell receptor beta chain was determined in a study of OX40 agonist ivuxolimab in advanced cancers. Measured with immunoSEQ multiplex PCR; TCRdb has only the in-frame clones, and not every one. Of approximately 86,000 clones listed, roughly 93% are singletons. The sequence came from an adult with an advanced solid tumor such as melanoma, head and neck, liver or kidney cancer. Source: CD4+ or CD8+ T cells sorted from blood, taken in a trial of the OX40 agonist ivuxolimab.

The chain's CDR3 is CASRPTGGRNEKLFF. The CDR3, as DNA: TGCGCCAGCAGACCTACAGGGGGCCGTAATGAAAAACTGTTTTTT. J is TRBJ1-4 and V is TRBV5-1, with TRBD1 matching 9 bases. The CDR3 runs to 15 residues. Germline-derived CDR1 and CDR2 are SGHRS and YFSETQ. J gave up 4 bases and V 5 bases, and 6 bases lay outside the gene matches.